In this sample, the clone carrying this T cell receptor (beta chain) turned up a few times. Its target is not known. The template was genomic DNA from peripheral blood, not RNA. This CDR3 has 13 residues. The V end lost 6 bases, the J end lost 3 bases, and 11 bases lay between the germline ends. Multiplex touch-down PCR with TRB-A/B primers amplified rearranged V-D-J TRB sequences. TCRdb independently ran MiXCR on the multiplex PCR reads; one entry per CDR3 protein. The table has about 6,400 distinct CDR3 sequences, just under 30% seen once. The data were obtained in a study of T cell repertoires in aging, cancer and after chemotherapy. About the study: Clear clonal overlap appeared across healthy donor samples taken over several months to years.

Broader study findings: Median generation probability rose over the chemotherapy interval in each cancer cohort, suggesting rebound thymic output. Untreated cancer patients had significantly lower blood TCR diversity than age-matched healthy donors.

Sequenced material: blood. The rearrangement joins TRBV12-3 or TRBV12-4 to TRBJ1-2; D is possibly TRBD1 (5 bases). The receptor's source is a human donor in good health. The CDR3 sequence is CASSRQSYYGYTF. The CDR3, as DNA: TGTGCCAGCAGCAGACAGAGCTACTATGGCTACACCTTC.